The clone carrying this T cell receptor beta chain appeared a single time. These data originate in a study of blood T cell repertoires in COVID-19. Study-wide context: Acute-phase and convalescent COVID-19 samples originated in the United States, Italy and Spain. T cells, B-cell-depleted T cells, or PBMCs supplied cDNA or gDNA.

TCRdb keeps only in-frame clones here, not all; method: immunoSEQ multiplex PCR. The sample has approximately 330,000 clones, about 87% seen once. Followed longitudinally, the Seattle patients had been enrolled during active infection. The CDR3 has 15 amino acids. Unmatched junction bases numbered 7, after V lost 5 bases and J lost 5 bases. The germline V gene encodes CDR1 SGHVS and CDR2 FQNEAQ. The rearrangement joins TRBV7-8 to TRBJ2-7; 12 nucleotides agree with TRBD2. This TCR was recovered from a man aged 30-40 years with COVID-19, enrolled during active disease. Sample: peripheral blood. CDR3 sequence (DNA): TGTGCCAGCAGCGCTCGACTAGCGGGAGTCCACGAGCAGTACTTC. This translates into CASSARLAGVHEQYF.